The 21 T cell receptor beta chains given below trace back to one sample, sequenced in a study of T cell clonality in common variable immunodeficiency. Findings and limits, study-wide: Fewer deletions and N-nucleotide insertions were reportedly seen in common variable immunodeficiency TCR beta sequences.

Using immunoSEQ multiplex PCR, the repertoire was profiled, and TCRdb retains in-frame clones only, with some absent. This sample carries tens of thousands of clones and no singletons, and about 6.3% goes to the top ten. Their antigens are not known. The sequenced sample was peripheral blood mononuclear cells. The receptors come from a human donor with common variable immunodeficiency.

This clone occurred many times. From the germline J gene comes the end of the CDR3, since the read stops 3 residues before it. The V and J genes are TRBV20-1 and TRBJ1-1, with TRBD1 identical over 10 bases. CDR3 length equals 16 residues. The V and J ends lost 0 bases and 1 base, in that order; junction bases with no gene match: 5. CDR1 DFQATT and CDR2 SNEGSKA come from the germline V gene (reference sequence). CDR3 DNA (partial): TGCAGTGCTAGAGATCCGGGACAGGGGTGGAACACTGAA. Protein: CSARDPGQGWNTE. The whole CDR3 region reads CSARDPGQGWNTEAFF.

This clone has a count of ten or more. The read halts 3 residues ahead of the CDR3 end, with the missing end drawn from the germline J gene. The rearrangement links TRBV13 to TRBJ2-3; 12 nucleotides match TRBD2. CDR1 PRHDT and CDR2 FYEKMQ come from the germline V gene (reference sequence). The length of the CDR3 is 17 residues. With 5 bases clipped from V and 2 bases from J, the junction kept 8 bases outside the gene matches. CDR3 DNA (partial): TGTGCCAGCAGCCTACCACGGACTAGCGGGACCACAGATACG. Its translation is CASSLPRTSGTTDT. In full, the CDR3 is CASSLPRTSGTTDTQYF.

In regard to this clone: Coverage ceases 3 residues before the CDR3 finishes, and the germline J gene fills in the end. The chain carries TRBV2 and TRBJ2-1, with 7 bases that match TRBD2. The trim removed 9 bases at V and 6 bases at J, leaving 17 bases unmatched. This CDR3 spans 16 amino acids. Germline CDR1 is SNHLY and CDR2 is FYNNEI. CDR3 DNA (partial): TGTGCCAGTCTAAGGTCGCGGGAGCCCCCCCGCAATGAG. Its protein product is CASLRSREPPRNE. The complete CDR3 sequence is CASLRSREPPRNEQFF. The full variable domain, with the rest looked up from reference TRBV2 and TRBJ2-1, is EPEVTQTPSHQVTQMGQEVILRCVPISNHLYFYWYRQILGQKVEFLVSFYNNEISEKSEIFDDQFSVERPDGSNFTLKIRSTKLEDSAMYFCASLRSREPPRNEQFFGPGTRLTVL.

This clone was recorded many times. With the read ending 3 residues before the CDR3 end, the germline J gene is used to fill in that end. V and J are TRBV30 and TRBJ1-1, with D unresolved. CDR1 is GTSNPN, CDR2 SVGIG, per germline (reference sequence). Trimming shortened V by 0 bases and J by 4 bases, and 9 bases separated the two germline ends. The CDR3 sequence is 13 residues long. The CDR3 here is CAWSVLRFTEAFF. Incomplete CDR3 DNA: TGTGCCTGGAGTGTACTTAGATTCACTGAA.

This clone was found many times. The CDR3 end lies 3 residues beyond the end of the read and is filled in from the germline J gene. The chain uses TRBV5-1 and TRBJ2-2; D is unclear. The ends were cut back, 0 bases at V and 2 bases at J, with 5 bases in the middle. The CDR3 sequence is 14 residues long. CDR1 SGHRS and CDR2 YFSETQ come from the germline V gene. The chain's CDR3 is CASSLDSNTGELFF. The DNA read from the CDR3 is TGCGCCAGCAGCTTGGACAGCAACACCGGGGAG.

In this sample, this clone turned up many times. The CDR3 goes on 3 residues after the read ends, and that part is filled in from the germline J gene. This rearrangement joins TRBV30 to TRBJ2-7, with D perhaps matching TRBD1 (6 bases). V lost 4 bases and J 3 bases, leaving 10 bases between the germline ends. Looked up from germline, CDR1 is GTSNPN and CDR2 is SVGIG (reference sequence). This CDR3 has 12 amino acids. The CDR3 DNA, read in part, is TGTGCCTGGAAACAGGGTAACTACGAG. Its translation is CAWKQGNYE. The whole CDR3 region reads CAWKQGNYEQYF. The entire variable domain, with the rest obtained from reference TRBV30 and TRBJ2-7, is as follows: SQTIHQWPATLVQPVGSPLSLECTVEGTSNPNLYWYRQAAGRGLQLLFYSVGIGQISSEVPQNLSASRPQDRQFILSSKKLLLSDSGFYLCAWKQGNYEQYFGPGTRLTVT.

This clone appeared a few times. The read finishes 3 residues shy of the CDR3 end, and the germline J gene is used to complete it. The V and J genes are TRBV20-1 and TRBJ2-7; 14 nucleotides agree with TRBD2. CDR3 size: 15 residues. J gave up 3 bases and V 4 bases, and 5 bases lay outside the gene matches. Germline assignment: CDR1 DFQATT and CDR2 SNEGSKA (reference sequence). The CDR3 is CSATGLAGVGYEQYF. The CDR3 DNA, read in part, is TGCAGTGCTACGGGACTAGCGGGAGTAGGCTACGAG.

This clone was seen ten or more times. The sequence runs out 3 residues before the end of the CDR3; the remainder is reconstructed from the germline J gene. The chain links TRBV5-1 to TRBJ2-5; no definite D call. The CDR3 extends over 15 amino acids. V was clipped by 1 base and J by 2 bases, with 12 bases between them. CDR1 and CDR2 (germline): SGHRS, YFSETQ. CDR3: CASSLFSTPQETQYF. The covered CDR3 bases are TGCGCCAGCAGCTTGTTTTCGACACCTCAAGAGACC.

This clone was recorded many times. The read falls 3 residues short of the CDR3 end, and the missing part is taken from the germline J gene. The chain is built from TRBV29-1 and TRBJ2-7; TRBD1 agrees at 10 bases. The V and J ends lost 6 bases and 3 bases, in that order; junction bases with no gene match: 8. The V gene's germline CDR1 is SQVTM and CDR2 ANQGSEA. The CDR3 consists of 14 residues. This chain's CDR3 is CSVKDRGGGYEQYF. CDR3 DNA, as far as it was read: TGCAGCGTGAAGGACAGGGGGGGAGGCTACGAG.

This clone has just a few counts. Sequencing ends 3 residues short of the CDR3 end; the germline J gene provides the rest. The V call is TRBV7-6, the J call TRBJ1-6; D call uncertain. V shed 1 base and J shed 5 bases, with 9 bases lying between them. Germline V gene data show CDR1 as SGHVS and CDR2 as FNYEAQ. CDR3 length: 15 residues. The DNA read from the CDR3 is TGTGCCAGCAGCTTAGACGGCGGAGATAATTCACCC. Amino acids: CASSLDGGDNSP. In full, the CDR3 is CASSLDGGDNSPLHF.

This clone was seen many times. The read finishes 3 residues shy of the CDR3 end, and the germline J gene is used to complete it. J is TRBJ2-3 and V is TRBV6-1; 10 nucleotides match TRBD1. The J segment lost 2 bases and the V segment lost 2 bases, leaving 4 bases of the junction unmatched. This CDR3 has 16 amino acids. The germline V gene encodes CDR1 MNHNS and CDR2 SASEGT. CDR3 DNA, as far as it was read: TGTGCCAGCAGTGAATGGGGGACAGGGGCCACAGATACG. Translating gives CASSEWGTGATDT. The whole CDR3 is CASSEWGTGATDTQYF.

This clone was counted ten times or more. The read finishes 3 residues shy of the CDR3 end, and the germline J gene is used to complete it. The V call is TRBV18, the J call TRBJ1-1, with no clear D. Trimming stripped 4 bases from V and 4 bases from J, with 4 bases between. CDR1 KGHSH and CDR2 LQKENI come from the germline V gene. The CDR3 spans 11 residues. CDR3 DNA, as far as it was read: TGTGCCAGCTCACTCTCCACTGAA. Translation gives CASSLSTE. The full CDR3 is CASSLSTEAFF. The whole variable domain, filled in from reference TRBV18 and TRBJ1-1, reads NAGVMQNPRHLVRRRGQEARLRCSPMKGHSHVYWYRQLPEEGLKFMVYLQKENIIDESGMPKERFSAEFPKEGPSILRIQQVVRGDSAAYFCASSLSTEAFFGQGTRLTVV.

This clone ranks as medium-sized. The read is 3 residues too short to cover the CDR3 end, so that end is filled in from the germline J gene. The chain recombines TRBV5-1 with TRBJ2-1, with 10 bases that match TRBD2. CDR1 is SGHRS, CDR2 YFSETQ, per germline. J lost 2 bases, V lost 3 bases, and 2 bases had no gene match. The CDR3 has 15 amino acids. CDR3 residues: CASSSGLAAYNEQFF. CDR3 DNA (partial): TGCGCCAGCAGCTCTGGACTAGCGGCCTACAATGAG.

This clone was recorded at least ten times. The sequenced CDR3 bases are TGTGCCAGCTCACCACCGACCGGCGGGGCCCCCCCAGATACG. It encodes CASSPPTGGAPPDT. The full CDR3 protein is CASSPPTGGAPPDTQYF. The V and J genes are TRBV18 and TRBJ2-3; D is perhaps TRBD2 (6 bases). The read ends 3 residues before the CDR3 terminus; that terminus is restored from the germline J gene. The germline CDR1 and CDR2 sequences are KGHSH and LQKENI. The CDR3 loop spans 17 amino acids. V gave up 0 bases and J gave up 4 bases, with 17 bases separating them.

This clone was detected many times. Read data end 3 residues before the CDR3 end; the end is taken from the germline J gene. The rearrangement links TRBV30 to TRBJ1-1; D may be TRBD1 (5 bases). The germline gives CDR1 GTSNPN, CDR2 SVGIG (reference sequence). Trimming removed 5 bases from V and 3 bases from J, with 13 bases in between. This CDR3 has 13 residues. The part of the CDR3 DNA that was read is TGTGCCTGGGGTGGACTAGGGGACACTGAA. Residues: CAWGGLGDTE. The whole CDR3 is CAWGGLGDTEAFF.

This clone was detected a few times. The read gets to within 3 residues of the CDR3 end, and the germline J gene fills in the rest. V gene TRBV18 combines with J gene TRBJ2-5; D gene unclear. The germline V and J ends were trimmed by 6 bases and 0 bases, with 5 bases remaining between them. The CDR3 spans 12 residues. Germline CDR1 KGHSH, CDR2 LQKENI. CDR3 region: CASSLYQETQYF. Incomplete CDR3 DNA: TGTGCCAGCTCTCTCTACCAAGAGACC.

CDR3 bases read: TGTGCCAGCAGCTGGGGACAGGGGAACATT. The encoded protein is CASSWGQGNI. The complete CDR3 sequence is CASSWGQGNIQYF. The chain is built from TRBV7-9 and TRBJ2-4, with 10 bases matching TRBD1. The read halts 3 residues ahead of the CDR3 end, with the missing end drawn from the germline J gene. With 4 bases clipped from V and 7 bases from J, the junction kept 1 base outside the gene matches. CDR1 SEHNR and CDR2 FQNEAQ come from the germline V gene (reference sequence). This CDR3 is 13 amino acids long.

This clone has a count of ten or more. The CDR3 end is not reached by the read, which stops 3 residues before it; the germline J gene fills it in. The chain links TRBV7-2 to TRBJ2-7; 7 bases are shared with TRBD1. The CDR3 runs 11 residues. Germline CDR1 SGHTA, CDR2 FQGNSA. V shed 9 bases, J shed 3 bases, and the junction held 2 bases outside the gene matches. Incomplete CDR3 DNA: TGTGCCAGTACAGGGGACTACGAG. This translates into CASTGDYE. The whole CDR3 region reads CASTGDYEQYF. Supplemented by reference TRBV7-2 and TRBJ2-7, the full variable domain reads GAGVSQSPSNKVTEKGKDVELRCDPISGHTALYWYRQSLGQGLEFLIYFQGNSAPDKSGLPSDRFSAERTGGSVSTLTIQRTQQEDSAVYLCASTGDYEQYFGPGTRLTVT.

This clone was observed a few times. CDR3 loop: CASSPGAGSYGYTF. Incomplete CDR3 DNA: TGTGCCAGTAGCCCCGGGGCGGGGTCCTATGGC. This chain uses TRBV19 with TRBJ1-2; D is possibly TRBD1 (5 bases). The read ends 3 residues shy of where the CDR3 ends; the end is completed using the germline J gene. Per the germline V gene, CDR1 is LNHDA and CDR2 is SQIVND (reference sequence). The CDR3 loop spans 14 amino acids. Trimming removed 6 bases from V and 4 bases from J, with 15 bases in between.

By share of the sample, this clone is medium-sized. The DNA ends 3 residues before the CDR3 does, and the rest of the CDR3 is filled in from the germline J gene. The chain employs TRBV12-3 or TRBV12-4 and TRBJ2-7; TRBD2 matches at 7 bases. This CDR3 spans 15 amino acids. Trimming cost V 4 bases and J 2 bases; bases outside gene matches: 8. The CDR3 is CASSSWVGTTYEQYF. The CDR3 bases that were read are TGTGCCAGCAGTTCTTGGGTGGGGACTACCTACGAG.

There are many counts of this clone. The read stops 3 residues short of the end of the CDR3; the missing end is completed from the germline J gene. The chain couples TRBV7-9 to TRBJ1-5, with 7 nucleotides matching TRBD1. V dropped 4 bases and J dropped 7; count of bases not matched to a gene: 7. CDR3 length: 14 residues. Germline assignment: CDR1 SEHNR and CDR2 FQNEAQ (reference sequence). The CDR3 is CASSSQGVRQPQHF. CDR3 bases read: TGTGCCAGCAGCTCCCAGGGGGTGAGGCAGCCC.